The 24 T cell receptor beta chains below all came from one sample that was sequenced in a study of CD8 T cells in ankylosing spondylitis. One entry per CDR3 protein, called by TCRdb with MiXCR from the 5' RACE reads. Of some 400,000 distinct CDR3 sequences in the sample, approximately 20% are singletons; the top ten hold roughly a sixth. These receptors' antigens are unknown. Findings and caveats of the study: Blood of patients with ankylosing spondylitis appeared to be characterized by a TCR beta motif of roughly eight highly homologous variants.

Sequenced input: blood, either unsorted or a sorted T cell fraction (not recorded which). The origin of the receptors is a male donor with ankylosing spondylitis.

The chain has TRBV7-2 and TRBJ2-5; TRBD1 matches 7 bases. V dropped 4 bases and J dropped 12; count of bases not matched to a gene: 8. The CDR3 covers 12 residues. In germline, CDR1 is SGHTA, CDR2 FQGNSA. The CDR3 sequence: CASSSNRGTEYF. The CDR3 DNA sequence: TGTGCCAGCAGCTCGAACAGGGGAACGGAGTACTTC.

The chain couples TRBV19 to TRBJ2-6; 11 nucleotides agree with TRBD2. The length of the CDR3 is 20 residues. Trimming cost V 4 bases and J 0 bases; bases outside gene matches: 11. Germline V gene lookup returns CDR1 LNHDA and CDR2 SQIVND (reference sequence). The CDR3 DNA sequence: TGTGCCAGTAGTACCCCAAGACTAGCGGGAAGCAGCTCTGGGGCCAACGTCCTGACTTTC. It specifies CASSTPRLAGSSSGANVLTF.

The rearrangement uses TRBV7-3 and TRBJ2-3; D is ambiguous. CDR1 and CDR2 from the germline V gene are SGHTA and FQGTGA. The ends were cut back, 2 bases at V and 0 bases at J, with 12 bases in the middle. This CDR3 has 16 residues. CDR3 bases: TGTGCCAGCAGCTTAGGTGTCAGCGAGAGCACAGATACGCAGTATTTT. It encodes CASSLGVSESTDTQYF.

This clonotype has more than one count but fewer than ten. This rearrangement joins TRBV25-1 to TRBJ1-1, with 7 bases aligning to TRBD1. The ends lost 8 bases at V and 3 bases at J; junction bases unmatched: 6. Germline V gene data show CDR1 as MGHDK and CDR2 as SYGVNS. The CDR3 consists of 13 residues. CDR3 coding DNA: TGTGCCAGCCGGGCTCAGGGGGACACTGAAGCTTTCTTT. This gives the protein CASRAQGDTEAFF.

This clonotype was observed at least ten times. The CDR3 DNA is TGTGCCAGCAGTTTTGAGTGGTCAACAACTAATGAAAAACTGTTTTTT. It codes for CASSFEWSTTNEKLFF. The chain combines TRBV12-3 or TRBV12-4 with TRBJ1-4, with D hard to call. Trimming stripped 3 bases from V and 0 bases from J, with 11 bases between. CDR3 length: 16 amino acids.

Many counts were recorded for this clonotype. CDR3 in DNA: TGCGCCAGCGGAGAAAGCGTCCCTCCCCCCAATGAGCAGTTCTTC. Amino acids: CASGESVPPPNEQFF. V is TRBV10-2 and J is TRBJ2-1; D call uncertain. V was pared by 8 bases and J by 6 bases, with 20 bases between. CDR1 and CDR2 from the germline V gene are WSHSY and SAAADI. The CDR3 loop spans 15 amino acids.

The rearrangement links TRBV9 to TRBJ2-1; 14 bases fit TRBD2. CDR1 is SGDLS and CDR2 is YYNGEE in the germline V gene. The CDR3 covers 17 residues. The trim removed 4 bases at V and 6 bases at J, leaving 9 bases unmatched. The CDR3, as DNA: TGTGCCAGCAGCCTTCGACTAGCGGGAGGGCCACTCAATGAGCAGTTCTTC. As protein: CASSLRLAGGPLNEQFF. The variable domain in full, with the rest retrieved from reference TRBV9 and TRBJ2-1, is DSGVTQTPKHLITATGQRVTLRCSPRSGDLSVYWYQQSLDQGLQFLIQYYNGEERAKGNILERFSAQQFPDLHSELNLSSLELGDSALYFCASSLRLAGGPLNEQFFGPGTRLTVL.

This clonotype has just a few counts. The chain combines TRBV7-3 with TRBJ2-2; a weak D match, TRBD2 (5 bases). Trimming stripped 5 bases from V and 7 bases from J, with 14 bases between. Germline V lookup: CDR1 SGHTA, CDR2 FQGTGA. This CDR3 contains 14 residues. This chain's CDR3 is CASSPTGSGGELFF. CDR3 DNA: TGTGCCAGCAGCCCGACGGGGTCCGGCGGGGAGCTGTTTTTT.

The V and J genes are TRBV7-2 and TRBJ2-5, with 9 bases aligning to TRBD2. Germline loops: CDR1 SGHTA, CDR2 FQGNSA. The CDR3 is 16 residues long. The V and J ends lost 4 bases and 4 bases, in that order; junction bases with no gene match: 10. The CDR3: CASSSSPGLAGETQYF. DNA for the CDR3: TGTGCCAGCAGCTCCTCTCCGGGACTAGCTGGAGAGACCCAGTACTTC. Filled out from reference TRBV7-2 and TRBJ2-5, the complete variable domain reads GAGVSQSPSNKVTEKGKDVELRCDPISGHTALYWYRQSLGQGLEFLIYFQGNSAPDKSGLPSDRFSAERTGGSVSTLTIQRTQQEDSAVYLCASSSSPGLAGETQYFGPGTRLLVL.

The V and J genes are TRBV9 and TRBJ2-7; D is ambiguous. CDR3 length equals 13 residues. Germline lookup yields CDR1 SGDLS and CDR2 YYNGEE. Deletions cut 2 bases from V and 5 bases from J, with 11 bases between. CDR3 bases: TGTGCCAGCAGCGTCTACCCGGAGAACGAGCAGTACTTC. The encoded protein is CASSVYPENEQYF.

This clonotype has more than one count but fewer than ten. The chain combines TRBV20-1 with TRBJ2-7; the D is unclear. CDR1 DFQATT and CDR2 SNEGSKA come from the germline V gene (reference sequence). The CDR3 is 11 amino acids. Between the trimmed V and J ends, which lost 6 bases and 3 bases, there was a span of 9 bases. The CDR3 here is CSAAQSYEQYF. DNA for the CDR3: TGCAGTGCCGCACAGAGCTACGAGCAGTACTTC.

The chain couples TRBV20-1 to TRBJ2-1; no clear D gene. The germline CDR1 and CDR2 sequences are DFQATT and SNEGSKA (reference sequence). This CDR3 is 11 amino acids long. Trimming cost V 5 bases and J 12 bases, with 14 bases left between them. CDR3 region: CSASQPGVQFF. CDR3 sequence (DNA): TGCAGTGCTTCACAACCTGGGGTGCAGTTCTTC.

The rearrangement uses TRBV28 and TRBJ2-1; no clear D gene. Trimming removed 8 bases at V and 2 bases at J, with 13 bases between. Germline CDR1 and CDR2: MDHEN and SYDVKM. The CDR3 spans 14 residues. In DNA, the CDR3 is TGTGCCAGCGATACCCGACTCGCCTACAATGAGCAGTTCTTC. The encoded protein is CASDTRLAYNEQFF.

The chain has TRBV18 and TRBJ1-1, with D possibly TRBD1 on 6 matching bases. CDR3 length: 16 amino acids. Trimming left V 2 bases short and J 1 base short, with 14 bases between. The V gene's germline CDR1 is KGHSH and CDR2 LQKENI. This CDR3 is CASSPVGPGANTEAFF. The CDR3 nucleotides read TGTGCCAGCTCACCAGTGGGTCCAGGGGCGAACACTGAAGCTTTCTTT.

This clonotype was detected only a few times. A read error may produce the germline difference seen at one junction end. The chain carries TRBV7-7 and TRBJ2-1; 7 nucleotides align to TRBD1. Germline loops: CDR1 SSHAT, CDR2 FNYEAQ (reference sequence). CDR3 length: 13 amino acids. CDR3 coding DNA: TGTGCTAGCAGCTTAGACAGGGAAAATGAGCAGTTCTTC. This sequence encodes CASSLDRENEQFF.

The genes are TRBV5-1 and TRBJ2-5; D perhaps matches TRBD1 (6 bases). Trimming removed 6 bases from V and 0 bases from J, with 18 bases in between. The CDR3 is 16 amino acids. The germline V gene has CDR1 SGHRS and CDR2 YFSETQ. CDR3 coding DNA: TGCGCCAGCACCCGACCTACAGGGCAAGACCAAGAGACCCAGTACTTC. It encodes CASTRPTGQDQETQYF. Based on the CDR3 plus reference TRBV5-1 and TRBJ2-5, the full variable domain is KAGVTQTPRYLIKTRGQQVTLSCSPISGHRSVSWYQQTPGQGLQFLFEYFSETQRNKGNFPGRFSGRQFSNSRSEMNVSTLELGDSALYLCASTRPTGQDQETQYFGPGTRLLVL.

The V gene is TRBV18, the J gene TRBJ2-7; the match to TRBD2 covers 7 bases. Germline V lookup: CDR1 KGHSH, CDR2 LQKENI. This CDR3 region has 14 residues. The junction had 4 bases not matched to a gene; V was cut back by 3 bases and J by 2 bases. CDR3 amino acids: CASSPSRGAYEQYF. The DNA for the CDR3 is TGTGCCAGCTCACCTTCCCGGGGGGCCTACGAGCAGTACTTC.

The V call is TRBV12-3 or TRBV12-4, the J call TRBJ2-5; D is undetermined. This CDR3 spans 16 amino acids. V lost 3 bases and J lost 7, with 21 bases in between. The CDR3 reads CASSFPSGTALWTQYF. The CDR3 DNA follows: TGTGCCAGCAGTTTCCCCTCCGGTACAGCGTTGTGGACCCAGTACTTC.

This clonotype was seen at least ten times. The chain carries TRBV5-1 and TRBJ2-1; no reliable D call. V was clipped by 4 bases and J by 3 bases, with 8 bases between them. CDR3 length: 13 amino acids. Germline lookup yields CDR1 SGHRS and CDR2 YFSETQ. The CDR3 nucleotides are TGCGCCAGCAGCACACAGAACTACAATGAGCAGTTCTTC. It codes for CASSTQNYNEQFF.

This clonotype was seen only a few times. The CDR3, as DNA: TGTGCCAGCAGCTCTCGGGCGGGGGATGAGCAGTTCTTC. It is translated as CASSSRAGDEQFF. This chain joins TRBV21-1 and TRBJ2-1; TRBD1 was called by the table and not checked on the DNA. TRBV21-1 is a pseudogene segment. The CDR3 contains 13 residues.

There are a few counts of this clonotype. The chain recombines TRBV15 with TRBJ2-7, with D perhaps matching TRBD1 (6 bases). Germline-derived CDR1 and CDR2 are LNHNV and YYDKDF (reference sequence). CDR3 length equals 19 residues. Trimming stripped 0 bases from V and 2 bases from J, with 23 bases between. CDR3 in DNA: TGTGCCACCAGCAGAGAGGGTCCAGGGTGGGGGCTAGTCCCCTACGAGCAGTACTTC. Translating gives CATSREGPGWGLVPYEQYF.

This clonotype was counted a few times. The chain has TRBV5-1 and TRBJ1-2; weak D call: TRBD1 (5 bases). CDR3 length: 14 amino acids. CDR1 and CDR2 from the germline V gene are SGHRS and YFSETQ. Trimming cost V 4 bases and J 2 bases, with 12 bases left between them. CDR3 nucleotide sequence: TGCGCCAGCAGCGACCCGGGACGGAACTATGGCTACACCTTC. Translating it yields CASSDPGRNYGYTF. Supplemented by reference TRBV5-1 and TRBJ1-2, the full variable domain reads KAGVTQTPRYLIKTRGQQVTLSCSPISGHRSVSWYQQTPGQGLQFLFEYFSETQRNKGNFPGRFSGRQFSNSRSEMNVSTLELGDSALYLCASSDPGRNYGYTFGSGTRLTVV.

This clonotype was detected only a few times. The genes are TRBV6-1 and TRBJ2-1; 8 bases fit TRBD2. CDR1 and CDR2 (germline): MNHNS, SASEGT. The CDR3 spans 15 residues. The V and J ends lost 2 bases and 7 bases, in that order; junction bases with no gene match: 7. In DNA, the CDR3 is TGTGCCAGCAGTGAAATACTAGCGGTTGGGAATGAGCAGTTCTTC. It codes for CASSEILAVGNEQFF.

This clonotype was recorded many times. CDR3 sequence reads: CASSQDSAGYTF. The DNA of the CDR3 is TGTGCCAGCAGCCAAGATTCGGCTGGCTACACCTTC. This chain connects TRBV4-2 to TRBJ1-2; no firm D call. The CDR3 length is 12 residues. V lost 0 bases and J 7 bases, leaving 6 bases between the germline ends. Germline V CDR1 and CDR2: LGHNA, YNFKEQ.